This T cell receptor beta chain was identified in a study of blood T cell repertoires in COVID-19 (dated by TCRdb to about 2020). In the study overall: Samples from collaborators originated in the United States, Italy and Spain and spanned both the acute and convalescent phases of COVID-19. A freely available public database, intended as a resource for researchers studying the immune response to SARS-CoV-2, is where the repertoires were released. The prospective study material was composed of cDNA or gDNA derived from T cells, B-cell-depleted T cells, or PBMCs. Where available, HLA class I and class II types were taken from metadata supplied by the sample provider and were not determined by assay-based typing. Subjects who had been exposed to COVID-19, were actively infected with it, or had recovered from it provided the deeply sampled blood TCRbeta repertoires that made up the dataset. Samples came from the ongoing ImmuneRACE study (first 160 participants) plus 1,254 subjects from 6 global collaborators. Sample metadata almost always included a de-identified subject ID, COVID-19 status, age in years and sex.

Broader findings and caveats from the paper: How much clinical and demographic metadata was included differed by source and by participant, and the metadata was provided uncurated.

As for this clone: Its target antigen remains unknown. No qualities accompany the bases; no much larger clone lies one base away.

TCRbeta CDR3 regions were amplified from genomic DNA by means of the immunoSEQ Assay, a bias-controlled multiplex PCR. In the source study's methods: The number of nucleated cells in each sample was estimated by amplification of reference gene primers within the assay. Sequence reads were collapsed and filtered to measure the absolute abundance of every unique TCRbeta CDR3 rearrangement. For each sample, productive Simpson clonality was calculated as the square root of Simpson's diversity index over productive rearrangements. TCRdb limited this immuneACCESS table to in-frame rearrangements with V and J called. A share of clones is missing; checked studies link under half to unresolved V genes, and the rest is unexplained. D and trimming come from the DNA, and the V and J calls and clone size come from that table. The sample table holds 180,000 or so clones, of which approximately 80% were seen once. The top ten clonotypes cover roughly 8.7% of the sample.

Collaborating institutions collected whole blood in K2EDTA tubes following their own protocols. Collaborator samples were shipped for TCRbeta analysis as frozen whole blood, isolated PBMCs, or DNA extracted from either sample type. CDR3 length: 15 amino acids, cysteine to phenylalanine. Of the read, only the CDR3 DNA is kept; its 45 bases are in frame from base 1. The germline V and J ends show losses of 3 bases and 5 bases respectively, and no gene match explains 4 bases of the junction. Taken from the germline V gene, the CDR1 and CDR2 loops are MGHDK and SYGVNS. This TCR was recovered from a woman aged 50 to 60 with active or convalescent COVID-19. Sequenced material: peripheral blood. The sequence joins TRBV25-1 to TRBJ1-4; 9 nucleotides in the junction match TRBD1. The CDR3 sequence is CASSDPGTGNEKLFF. In nucleotide form, the sequence is TGTGCCAGCAGTGACCCCGGGACAGGGAATGAAAAACTGTTTTTT. The CDR3 plus the reference TRBV25-1 and TRBJ1-4 genes for the other parts give the full variable domain: EADIYQTPRYLVIGTGKKITLECSQTMGHDKMYWYQQDPGMELHLIHYSYGVNSTEKGDLSSESTVSRIRTEHFPLTLESARPSHTSQYLCASSDPGTGNEKLFFGSGTQLSVL.